The 27 T cell receptor beta chains presented below share a single source sample, sequenced in a study of T cells in Graves' hyperthyroidism and ophthalmopathy. Using RNA transcripts as the source, TCR beta CDR3 regions were amplified. First-round RT-PCR with HTBI primers amplified the TCR CDR3 region. TCRdb called the multiplex PCR reads again in MiXCR, with one record for every CDR3 protein. This repertoire shows more than 300,000 distinct CDR3 sequences, approximately 15% found once; its top ten account for 15% to 20%. Input material: blood. The receptors were sampled from a woman aged 25 to 39 with Graves' ophthalmopathy.

This clonotype was counted ten times or more. The rearrangement joins TRBV29-1 to TRBJ1-3; 7 bases map to TRBD1. The CDR3 contains 14 residues. Looked up from germline, CDR1 is SQVTM and CDR2 is ANQGSEA. V lost 4 bases and J lost 7; bases outside the gene matches: 10. Written as DNA, the CDR3 is TGCAGCGTTGTCTACGATAACAGGGGCAACACCATATATTTT. Its translation: CSVVYDNRGNTIYF.

This clonotype was counted many times. The chain combines TRBV12-3 or TRBV12-4 with TRBJ1-6; 9 positions agree with TRBD1. CDR3 length: 16 residues. Germline trimming cut 4 bases from V and 7 bases from J; bases unmatched to any gene: 8. The chain's CDR3 is CASSSRGQGGNSPLHF. Here the CDR3 DNA reads TGTGCCAGCAGTTCCCGGGGACAGGGAGGCAATTCACCCCTCCACTTT.

There are many counts of this clonotype. The J gene is TRBJ2-1, the V gene TRBV20-1; TRBD2 might be the D (5 bases). Trimming left V 3 bases short and J 3 bases short, with 9 bases between. This CDR3 has 13 amino acids. The V gene's germline CDR1 is DFQATT and CDR2 SNEGSKA (reference sequence). CDR3 DNA: TGCAGTGCTAGCCTAGCCAGCTACAATGAGCAGTTCTTC. Translation gives CSASLASYNEQFF.

Here the CDR3 DNA reads TGTGCCAGACTCCGCCTGCGGCTACCCTCCGGGGAGCTGTTTTTT. This codes for CARLRLRLPSGELFF. The rearrangement uses TRBV6-1 and TRBJ2-2; D is undetermined. Looked up from germline, CDR1 is MNHNS and CDR2 is SASEGT. The CDR3 loop spans 15 amino acids. Trimming left V 9 bases short and J 6 bases short, with 20 bases between.

This clonotype was found many times. J is TRBJ2-3 and V is TRBV28, with D perhaps TRBD1 (6 bases). This CDR3 contains 13 residues. Germline-derived CDR1 and CDR2 are MDHEN and SYDVKM. V was clipped by 1 base and J by 6 bases, with 8 bases between them. The CDR3 DNA is TGTGCCAGCAGTTTATCAAGGGGGGATACGCAGTATTTT. Encoded protein: CASSLSRGDTQYF.

This clonotype occurred many times. The chain joins TRBV29-1 to TRBJ2-5; 7 bases agree with TRBD1. The CDR3 is made up of 13 amino acids. The germline CDR1 and CDR2 sequences are SQVTM and ANQGSEA. V trimming: 7 bases; J trimming: 3 bases; junction bases outside the gene matches: 8. CDR3 bases: TGCAGCGGATGGGGACAGACAAAAGAGACCCAGTACTTC. Translation gives CSGWGQTKETQYF.

In its sample, this clonotype was seen many times. This chain joins TRBV12-3 or TRBV12-4 and TRBJ2-5; 10 bases match TRBD2. The V and J ends lost 4 bases and 7 bases, in that order; junction bases with no gene match: 12. This CDR3 contains 16 residues. The CDR3 here is CASSSELAGIPRTQYF. CDR3 nucleotide sequence: TGTGCCAGCAGTTCCGAACTAGCGGGGATCCCACGGACCCAGTACTTC.

This clonotype was seen many times. The chain carries TRBV24-1 and TRBJ1-5; 7 bases line up with TRBD1. The germline CDR1 and CDR2 sequences are KGHDR and SFDVKD. Trimming took 6 bases from V and 3 from J; bases not matched to a gene: 4. This CDR3 has 14 residues. CDR3 bases: TGTGCCACCAGTTCCGGGACAGTCAATCAGCCCCAGCATTTT. The encoded protein is CATSSGTVNQPQHF.

The V call is TRBV9, the J call TRBJ2-3, with D tentatively TRBD2 (7 bases). The CDR3 extends over 17 amino acids. Between the trimmed V and J ends, which lost 3 bases and 6 bases, there was a span of 23 bases. Germline V CDR1 and CDR2: SGDLS, YYNGEE. CDR3 in amino acids: CASSAAPGRGLKDTQYF. The CDR3 DNA follows: TGTGCCAGCAGCGCCGCCCCAGGGAGGGGGTTGAAGGATACGCAGTATTTT.

This clonotype was counted many times. The chain links TRBV3-1 to TRBJ2-2; D remains ambiguous. The CDR3 extends over 18 amino acids. Per the germline V gene, CDR1 is LGHDT and CDR2 is YNNKEL (reference sequence). The V end lost 0 bases, the J end lost 0 bases, and 14 bases lay between the germline ends. CDR3 amino acids: CASSQEGWGSTNTGELFF. In nucleotides, the CDR3 is TGTGCCAGCAGCCAAGAAGGTTGGGGTTCAACGAACACCGGGGAGCTGTTTTTT.

On this clonotype: This may come from a read error, since a much larger clone is one base off. The chain recombines TRBV7-8 with TRBJ2-3; D is undetermined. Germline V gene lookup returns CDR1 SGHVS and CDR2 FQNEAQ. The CDR3 is 17 amino acids. Trimming took 1 base from V and 2 from J, leaving 16 bases between them. The CDR3 reads CASSLEDGRRITDTQYF. In DNA, the CDR3 is TGTGCCAGCAGCTTAGAGGACGGACGTAGAATCACAGATACGCAGTATTTT.

This clonotype was picked up many times. This sequence joins TRBV24-1 and TRBJ2-5; TRBD2 matches at 12 bases. V shed 2 bases and J 5 bases; nucleotides not matched to a gene: 11. Germline V gene data show CDR1 as KGHDR and CDR2 as SFDVKD. This CDR3 comprises 18 residues. Written as DNA, the CDR3 is TGTGCCACCAGTGATTATCTTCCTAGCGGGGGGGCCCTGGAGACCCAGTACTTC. Its translation is CATSDYLPSGGALETQYF.

The CDR3 loop reads CASVYPGGTEAFF. The CDR3 nucleotides read TGTGCCAGCGTGTATCCCGGGGGCACTGAAGCTTTCTTT. The chain has TRBV6-1 and TRBJ1-1; possible D gene TRBD1, 5 bases. The CDR3 covers 13 residues. V shed 8 bases and J shed 4 bases, with 14 bases lying between them. Per germline, CDR1 MNHNS and CDR2 SASEGT.

The genes are TRBV29-1 and TRBJ2-7; 12 positions match TRBD2. The CDR3 runs to 15 residues. Germline loops: CDR1 SQVTM, CDR2 ANQGSEA. V lost 3 bases to trimming and J lost 3 bases; unmatched junction nucleotides: 6. CDR3 DNA sequence: TGCAGCGTTGAGGCTAGCGGGGGGGCCAACTACGAGCAGTACTTC. Protein sequence: CSVEASGGANYEQYF.

This clonotype was seen ten or more times. The chain has TRBV20-1 and TRBJ2-1, with 11 bases aligning to TRBD2. Trimming took 2 bases from V and 5 from J; bases not matched to a gene: 5. CDR3 length equals 15 residues. Germline-derived CDR1 and CDR2 are DFQATT and SNEGSKA (reference sequence). The DNA for the CDR3 is TGCAGTGCTAGATCTCTAGCGGGGGGTCACAATGAGCAGTTCTTC. This gives the protein CSARSLAGGHNEQFF.

There are many counts of this clonotype. V and J are TRBV28 and TRBJ1-1; possible D gene TRBD1, 6 bases. The V and J ends lost 8 bases and 0 bases respectively, with 10 bases between them. CDR1 is MDHEN and CDR2 is SYDVKM in the germline V gene. This CDR3 region has 13 residues. The DNA for the CDR3 is TGTGCCAGCCGGACAGACTTGAACACTGAAGCTTTCTTT. It encodes CASRTDLNTEAFF.

This clonotype was detected many times. This chain connects TRBV6-1 to TRBJ1-4; 10 bases line up with TRBD1. The germline V gene has CDR1 MNHNS and CDR2 SASEGT. V shed 5 bases and J 8 bases; nucleotides not matched to a gene: 5. The CDR3 has 14 residues. The CDR3 reads CASSLDRGREKLFF. The CDR3 DNA sequence: TGTGCCAGCAGTCTTGACAGGGGGCGAGAAAAACTGTTTTTT.

This clonotype was seen ten or more times. V is TRBV28 and J is TRBJ2-1, with D possibly being TRBD1 (5 bases). Germline V gene data show CDR1 as MDHEN and CDR2 as SYDVKM. Trimming stripped 3 bases from V and 7 bases from J, with 13 bases between. The CDR3 contains 14 residues. This CDR3 reads CASSFPGWSNEQFF. Written as DNA, the CDR3 is TGTGCCAGCAGTTTCCCAGGGTGGAGTAATGAGCAGTTCTTC.

At least ten counts were recorded for this clonotype. The V call is TRBV30, the J call TRBJ2-7; D ambiguous. This CDR3 has 12 residues. Germline values: CDR1 GTSNPN, CDR2 SVGIG (reference sequence). Between the trimmed V and J ends, which lost 4 bases and 0 bases, there was a span of 7 bases. In DNA, the CDR3 is TGTGCCTGGAAGGGTGCCTCCTACGAGCAGTACTTC. Protein: CAWKGASYEQYF.

This clonotype was counted ten times or more. The chain employs TRBV4-1 and TRBJ2-1, with D perhaps matching TRBD1 or TRBD2 (6 bases each). The germline CDR1 and CDR2 sequences are MGHRA and YSYEKL. The germline V and J ends were trimmed by 1 base and 5 bases, with 15 bases remaining between them. The CDR3 spans 16 residues. Here the CDR3 DNA reads TGCGCCAGCAGCCAAGGGGGACGGGGGCCAAACAATGAGCAGTTCTTC. Amino acids: CASSQGGRGPNNEQFF.

V is TRBV6-1 and J is TRBJ1-5, with D possibly being TRBD1 (5 bases). The germline V gene has CDR1 MNHNS and CDR2 SASEGT. CDR3 size: 16 residues. Trimming left V 5 bases short and J 6 bases short, with 20 bases between. CDR3 loop: CASSFQGQLGIQPQHF. The CDR3 DNA reads as TGTGCCAGCAGTTTCCAGGGTCAGTTAGGTATTCAGCCCCAGCATTTT.

This clonotype occurred many times. The rearrangement links TRBV28 to TRBJ1-6, with D maybe TRBD1 (6 bases). Trimming took 5 bases from V and 8 from J, leaving 16 bases between them. The CDR3 runs 15 residues. CDR1 and CDR2 from the germline V gene are MDHEN and SYDVKM. CDR3 region: CASSRGGTTYSPLHF. The CDR3 bases are TGTGCCAGCAGTCGGGGCGGGACAACTTATTCACCCCTCCACTTT.

This clonotype was counted many times. The chain employs TRBV5-5 and TRBJ2-7; the match to TRBD2 covers 8 bases. The V gene end was trimmed by 2 bases and the J gene end by 1 base; junction bases not matched to a gene: 8. This CDR3 spans 16 amino acids. Per the germline V gene, CDR1 is SGHKS and CDR2 is YYEKEE (reference sequence). The CDR3 DNA follows: TGTGCCAGCAGCTTTAGAGTGGCTAGCGGGTCCTACGAGCAGTACTTC. Residues: CASSFRVASGSYEQYF.

The count of this clonotype is one. A much larger clonotype is one base distant, so this may be a read error. Since no conserved phenylalanine or tryptophan closes the CDR3, a read error is the likely cause. This rearrangement joins TRBV6-2 or TRBV6-3 to TRBJ2-3; 8 nucleotides match TRBD2. CDR3 length: 17 amino acids. The germline CDR1 and CDR2 sequences are MNHEY and SVGEGT. V shed 7 bases, J shed 2 bases, and the junction held 14 bases outside the gene matches. The CDR3 protein is CASTDRWSGGPTDTQYL. The CDR3 DNA reads TGTGCCAGCACTGACAGGTGGAGCGGGGGCCCCACAGATACGCAGTATTTA.

This clonotype was counted many times. The chain's CDR3 is CASIGGGPEQFF. The CDR3 coding sequence is TGTGCCAGCATCGGGGGGGGTCCCGAGCAGTTCTTC. V and J are TRBV2 and TRBJ2-1; 8 bases agree with TRBD2. Unmatched junction bases numbered 6, after V lost 7 bases and J lost 10 bases. Germline lookup yields CDR1 SNHLY and CDR2 FYNNEI. The CDR3 spans 12 residues.

This clonotype was seen at least ten times. The chain combines TRBV18 with TRBJ1-3; D is ambiguous. Germline CDR1 is KGHSH and CDR2 is LQKENI. Trimming shortened V by 6 bases and J by 0 bases, and 9 bases separated the two germline ends. The CDR3 runs to 14 residues. CDR3 nucleotide sequence: TGTGCCAGCTCGCCTTACAACTCTGGAAACACCATATATTTT. Translation gives CASSPYNSGNTIYF.

This clonotype was picked up many times. The chain couples TRBV28 to TRBJ2-1; 7 bases are a match to TRBD1. J gave up 1 base and V 8 bases, and 2 bases lay outside the gene matches. The CDR3 is 13 amino acids. The germline V gene has CDR1 MDHEN and CDR2 SYDVKM. The CDR3 DNA is TGTGCCAGCGCACAGGGGTCCTACAATGAGCAGTTCTTC. This codes for CASAQGSYNEQFF.